Listed below are T cell receptor beta chains from one sample, sequenced in a study of blood T cells in healthy people across ages. TCRdb reprocessed the 5' RACE reads via MiXCR and lists one record per CDR3 protein. The repertoire has 1.5 million to 2 million distinct CDR3 sequences, 28% of them found once; the top ten carry 7.7%. The sample comprised blood. The receptors come from a woman aged 25 to 45 in good health. Each CDR3 is given with its conserved first and last residue. D genes are given only for firm matches. Clone size, where shown, is once, few, many, or a class for clones that have expanded.

NA	TRBV20-1	NA	TRBJ2-5	CSASRARRETQYF	TGCAGTGCTAGTAGGGCGAGGAGAGAGACCCAGTACTTC
TRBD1	TRBV5-1	NA	TRBJ1-6	CASSGTGDQNSPLHF	TGCGCCAGCAGCGGAACAGGGGACCAGAATTCACCCCTCCACTTT
NA	TRBV12-3/TRBV12-4	many	TRBJ2-7	CASSLSEVGQYF	TGTGCCAGCAGTTTATCCGAAGTGGGGCAGTACTTC
TRBD1	TRBV5-1	few	TRBJ2-1	CASSEGQGAREQFF	TGCGCCAGCAGCGAAGGACAGGGGGCGCGGGAGCAGTTCTTC
NA	TRBV20-1	few	TRBJ2-5	CSARISSKGIPETQYF	TGCAGTGCTAGAATATCCTCCAAGGGGATTCCAGAGACCCAGTACTTC
NA	TRBV10-3	many	TRBJ2-7	CAISDREDEQYF	TGTGCCATCAGTGACAGGGAGGACGAGCAGTACTTC
NA	TRBV6-5	many	TRBJ2-1	CASSSRDPRVMDEQFF	TGTGCCAGCAGTTCCCGTGATCCGAGGGTGATGGATGAGCAGTTCTTC
NA	TRBV10-3	NA	TRBJ1-1	CAISGQGVDTEAFF	TGTGCCATCAGTGGCCAGGGTGTGGACACTGAAGCTTTCTTT
NA	TRBV9	many	TRBJ2-5	CASNPFGGIGETQYF	TGTGCCAGCAACCCTTTCGGGGGAATAGGAGAGACCCAGTACTTC
TRBD1	TRBV5-6	many	TRBJ2-7	CASSRTGQSSYEQYF	TGTGCCAGCAGCCGGACAGGGCAGAGCTCCTACGAGCAGTACTTC
TRBD1	TRBV6-2/TRBV6-3	many	TRBJ2-7	CASSYRPGTVLSSYEQYF	TGTGCCAGCAGTTACCGTCCCGGGACAGTTTTGAGCTCCTACGAGCAGTACTTC
NA	TRBV29-1	many	TRBJ2-7	CSVSGLDPYEQYF	TGCAGCGTTTCGGGACTCGATCCTTACGAGCAGTACTTC
NA	TRBV4-1	many	TRBJ2-7	CASSQIQAVNYEQYF	TGCGCCAGCAGCCAAATACAGGCGGTCAACTACGAGCAGTACTTC
TRBD2	TRBV12-3/TRBV12-4	NA	TRBJ2-3	CASRAQPGLVTDTQYF	TGTGCCAGCAGGGCCCAACCGGGACTAGTCACAGATACGCAGTATTTT
NA	TRBV7-9	many	TRBJ2-7	CASSSPGHYEQYF	TGTGCCAGCAGCTCCCCGGGCCACTACGAGCAGTACTTC
TRBD1	TRBV18	NA	TRBJ1-1	CASVPDRVRDTEAFF	TGTGCCAGCGTACCCGACAGGGTTAGGGACACTGAAGCTTTCTTT
NA	TRBV5-5	few	TRBJ1-2	CASSLFGNYGYTF	TGTGCCAGCAGCTTATTTGGCAACTATGGCTACACCTTC
NA	TRBV5-1	NA	TRBJ1-2	CASSFGRRHGYTF	TGCGCCAGCAGCTTCGGACGGCGCCATGGCTACACCTTC
NA	TRBV20-1	few	TRBJ1-2	CSVHNSKQSGYGYTF	TGCAGTGTCCACAACTCGAAACAAAGTGGCTATGGCTACACCTTC
NA	TRBV5-1	few	TRBJ2-1	CASSLEGRGSSYNEQFF	TGCGCCAGCAGCTTGGAAGGGCGGGGAAGCTCCTACAATGAGCAGTTCTTC
NA	TRBV20-1	few	TRBJ2-7	CSAREELTSYYEQYF	TGCAGTGCTAGAGAAGAATTGACAAGCTACTACGAGCAGTACTTC
NA	TRBV5-1	many	TRBJ1-1	CASSLGLLNTEAFF	TGCGCCAGCAGCTTGGGACTGCTGAACACTGAAGCTTTCTTT
TRBD1	TRBV20-1	few	TRBJ1-4	CSARSQGGSEKLFF	TGCAGTGCTAGAAGCCAGGGGGGCAGTGAAAAACTGTTTTTT
NA	TRBV7-2	NA	TRBJ1-1	CASSLDSVYTETFF	TGTGCCAGCAGCTTAGATTCAGTCTACACTGAAACTTTCTTT
NA	TRBV20-1	NA	TRBJ1-2	CSAQTSGWDGYTF	TGCAGTGCTCAAACCTCAGGGTGGGATGGCTACACCTTC
TRBD1	TRBV20-1	few	TRBJ2-7	CSARDRDSFYEQYF	TGCAGTGCTAGAGACCGGGACAGCTTTTACGAGCAGTACTTC
NA	TRBV6-1	NA	TRBJ1-6	CALRGNEYNSPLHF	TGTGCCCTCCGAGGGAATGAGTATAATTCACCCCTCCACTTT
TRBD2	TRBV29-1	many	TRBJ2-7	CSVVGTSGRPLGNEQYF	TGCAGCGTTGTAGGGACTAGCGGGAGGCCCCTTGGAAACGAGCAGTACTTC
TRBD1	TRBV11-2	NA	TRBJ2-7	CASSLGRQGTSLYEQYF	TGTGCCAGCAGCTTAGGGAGACAGGGGACTTCACTCTACGAGCAGTACTTC
TRBD1	TRBV4-1	few	TRBJ2-1	CASSQTPTGGDYNEQFF	TGCGCCAGCAGCCAGACCCCGACAGGGGGGGACTACAATGAGCAGTTCTTC
NA	TRBV11-2	few	TRBJ2-7	CASSQGAGGAYEQYF	TGTGCCAGCAGCCAGGGGGCGGGAGGGGCCTACGAGCAGTACTTC
TRBD1	TRBV7-9	NA	TRBJ1-5	CASSRTGVNNQPQHF	TGTGCCAGCAGCAGGACAGGGGTGAACAATCAGCCCCAGCATTTT
NA	TRBV29-1	many	TRBJ1-6	CSVAPDMRNSPLHF	TGCAGCGTTGCGCCTGACATGCGTAATTCACCCCTCCACTTT
NA	TRBV20-1	NA	TRBJ2-7	CSAEGGQLVYERYF	TGCAGTGCGGAAGGGGGACAATTAGTCTACGAGCGGTACTTC
NA	TRBV7-2	NA	TRBJ2-1	CASSLSSRTGNEQFF	TGTGCCAGCAGCTTATCTTCCCGTACAGGGAATGAGCAGTTCTTC
TRBD1	TRBV7-2	NA	TRBJ2-4	CASSTTGQLAKNIQYF	TGTGCCAGCAGCACGACGGGACAGTTAGCCAAAAACATTCAGTACTTC
TRBD2	TRBV20-1	many	TRBJ2-7	CSARGASGYEQYF	TGCAGTGCTAGGGGAGCTAGCGGCTACGAGCAGTACTTC
NA	TRBV7-8	many	TRBJ1-2	CASSSVEGDYYGYTF	TGTGCCAGCAGCTCAGTGGAGGGGGACTACTATGGCTACACCTTC
NA	TRBV7-9	few	TRBJ2-1	CASSPPRVDNEQFF	TGTGCCAGCAGCCCCCCTAGGGTGGACAATGAGCAGTTCTTC
NA	TRBV5-1	many	TRBJ2-1	CASSLGHLVNNEQFF	TGCGCCAGCAGCTTAGGACATTTAGTAAACAATGAGCAGTTCTTC
TRBD1	TRBV20-1	many	TRBJ1-2	CSARVGQGNYGYTF	TGCAGTGCTAGAGTCGGACAGGGGAACTATGGCTACACCTTC
TRBD1	TRBV5-1	NA	TRBJ1-6	CASSLEGGSGSPLHF	TGCGCCAGCAGCTTGGAAGGGGGCTCTGGATCACCCCTCCACTTT
TRBD1	TRBV14	few	TRBJ2-5	CASSGSGTGGGEQYF	TGTGCCAGCAGCGGATCCGGGACAGGGGGAGGGGAGCAGTACTTC
TRBD2	TRBV3-1	NA	TRBJ2-5	CASSQDGAAGARPRQETQYF	TGTGCCAGCAGCCAAGATGGCGCAGCGGGGGCCCGACCGAGACAAGAGACCCAGTACTTC
NA	TRBV14	NA	TRBJ1-2	CAGSQGRLTGVNYGYTF	TGTGCCGGCAGCCAAGGTCGTCTCACAGGAGTGAACTATGGCTACACCTTC